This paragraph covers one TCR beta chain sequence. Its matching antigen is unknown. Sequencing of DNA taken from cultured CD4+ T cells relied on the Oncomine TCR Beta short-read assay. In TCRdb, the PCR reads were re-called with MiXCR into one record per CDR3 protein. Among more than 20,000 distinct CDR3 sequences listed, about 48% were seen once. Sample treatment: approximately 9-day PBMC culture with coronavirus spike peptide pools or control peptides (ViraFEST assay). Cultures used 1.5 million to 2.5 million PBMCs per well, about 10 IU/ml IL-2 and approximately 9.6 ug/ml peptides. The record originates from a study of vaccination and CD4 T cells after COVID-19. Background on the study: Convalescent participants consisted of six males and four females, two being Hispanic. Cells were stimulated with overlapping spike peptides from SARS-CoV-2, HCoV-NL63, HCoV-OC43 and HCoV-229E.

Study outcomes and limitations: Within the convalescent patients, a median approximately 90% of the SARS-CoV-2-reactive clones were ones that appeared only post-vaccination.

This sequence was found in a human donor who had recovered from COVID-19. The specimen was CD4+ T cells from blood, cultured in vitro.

This CDR3 reads CASSETGVGTEAFF. The CDR3, as DNA: TGTGCCAGTAGTGAGACAGGGGTCGGCACTGAAGCTTTCTTT. The genes are TRBV19 and TRBJ1-1; TRBD1 agrees at 8 bases. Germline V gene sequence: CDR1 LNHDA, CDR2 SQIVND (reference sequence). The CDR3 is 14 amino acids. After removal of 5 bases from V and 4 bases from J, the junction contained 6 bases not matched to a gene.